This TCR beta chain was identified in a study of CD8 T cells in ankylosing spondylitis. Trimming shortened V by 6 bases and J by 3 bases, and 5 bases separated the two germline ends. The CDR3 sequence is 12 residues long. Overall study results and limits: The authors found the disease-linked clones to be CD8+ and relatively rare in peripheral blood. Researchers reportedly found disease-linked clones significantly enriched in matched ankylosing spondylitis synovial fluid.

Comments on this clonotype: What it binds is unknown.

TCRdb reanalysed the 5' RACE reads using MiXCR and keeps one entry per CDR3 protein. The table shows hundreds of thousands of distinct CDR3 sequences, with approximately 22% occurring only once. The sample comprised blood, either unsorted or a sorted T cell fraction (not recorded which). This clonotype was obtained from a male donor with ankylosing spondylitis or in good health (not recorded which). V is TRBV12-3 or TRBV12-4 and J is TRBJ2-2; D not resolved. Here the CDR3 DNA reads TGTGCCAGCAGCCGTTACACCGGGGAGCTGTTTTTT. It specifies CASSRYTGELFF.